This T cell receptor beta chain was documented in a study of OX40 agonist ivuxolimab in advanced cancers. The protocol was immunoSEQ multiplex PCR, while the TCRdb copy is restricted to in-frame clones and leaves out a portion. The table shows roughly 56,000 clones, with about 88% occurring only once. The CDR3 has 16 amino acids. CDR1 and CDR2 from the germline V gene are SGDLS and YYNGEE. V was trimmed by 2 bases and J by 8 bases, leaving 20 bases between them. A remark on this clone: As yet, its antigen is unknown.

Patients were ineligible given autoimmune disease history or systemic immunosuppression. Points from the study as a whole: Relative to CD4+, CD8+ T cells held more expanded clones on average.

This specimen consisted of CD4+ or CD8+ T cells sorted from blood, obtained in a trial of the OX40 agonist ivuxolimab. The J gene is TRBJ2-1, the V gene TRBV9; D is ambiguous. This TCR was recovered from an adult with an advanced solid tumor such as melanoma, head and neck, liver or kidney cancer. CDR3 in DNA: TGTGCCAGCAGCGTGGAGCTAGTCCCGTCTCGGGATGAGCAGTTCTTC. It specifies CASSVELVPSRDEQFF.